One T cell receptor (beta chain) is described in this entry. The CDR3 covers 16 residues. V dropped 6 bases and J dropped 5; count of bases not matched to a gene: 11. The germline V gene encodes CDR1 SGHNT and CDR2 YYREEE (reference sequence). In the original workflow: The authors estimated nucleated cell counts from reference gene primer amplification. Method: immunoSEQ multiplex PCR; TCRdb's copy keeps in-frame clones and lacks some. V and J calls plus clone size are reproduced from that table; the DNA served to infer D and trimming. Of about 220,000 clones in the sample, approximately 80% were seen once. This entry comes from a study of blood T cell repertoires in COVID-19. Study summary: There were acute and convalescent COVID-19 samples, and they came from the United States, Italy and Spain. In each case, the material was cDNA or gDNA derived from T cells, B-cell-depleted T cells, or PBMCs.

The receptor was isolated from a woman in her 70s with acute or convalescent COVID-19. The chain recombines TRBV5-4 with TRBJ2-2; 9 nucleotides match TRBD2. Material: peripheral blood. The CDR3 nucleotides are TGTGCCAGCACCCCTAGCGGGGCCAAGGGAACCGGGGAGCTGTTTTTT. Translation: CASTPSGAKGTGELFF.